The 31 T cell receptor beta chains in this list originate from one sample, sequenced in a study of CD8+ T cells in alopecia areata. Following extraction, RNA underwent reverse transcription to cDNA, which served as the sequencing template. The repertoire was sequenced with immunoSEQ multiplex PCR; TCRdb's copy has only in-frame clones and lacks some. The top ten clones hold about 6.8% of a sample with more than 110,000 clones, roughly 61% of them seen once. The sequencing used CD4+ T cells sorted from blood, collected at week 0. All receptors come from a human donor with alopecia areata.

V and J are TRBV7-2 and TRBJ2-1; D remains ambiguous. Between the trimmed V and J ends, which lost 0 bases and 8 bases, there was a span of 11 bases. CDR3 length: 14 residues. CDR1 SGHTA and CDR2 FQGNSA come from the germline V gene. The CDR3 region has the DNA TGTGCCAGCAGCTTAGCGTCGGTACATCATGAGCAGTTCTTC. Translating gives CASSLASVHHEQFF.

The chain carries TRBV27 and TRBJ1-5; the D is unclear. Trimming cost V 2 bases and J 2 bases, with 4 bases left between them. CDR1 MNHEY and CDR2 SMNVEV come from the germline V gene (reference sequence). The CDR3 spans 13 residues. The CDR3 reads CASSLRGNQPQHF. The DNA of the CDR3 is TGTGCCAGCAGTTTAAGGGGCAATCAGCCCCAGCATTTT.

The rearrangement joins TRBV15 to TRBJ2-3; D is possibly TRBD1 or TRBD2 (5 bases each). Trimming took 1 base from V and 8 from J, leaving 22 bases between them. Germline V gene sequence: CDR1 LNHNV, CDR2 YYDKDF (reference sequence). The CDR3 is 17 residues long. In nucleotides, the CDR3 is TGTGCCACCAGCAGAGCAAACACCGGGACCATCAAGGGTACGCAGTATTTT. Translating gives CATSRANTGTIKGTQYF.

The table lists this clone with a few counts. This chain links TRBV5-4 with TRBJ2-5; D may correspond to TRBD1 or TRBD2 (5 bases each). CDR3 length equals 14 residues. Germline V gene sequence: CDR1 SGHNT, CDR2 YYREEE (reference sequence). V shed 0 bases and J shed 1 base, with 7 bases lying between them. In nucleotides, the CDR3 is TGTGCCAGCAGCTTGGTTGGGGGCCAAGAGACCCAGTACTTC. This translates into CASSLVGGQETQYF.

This rearrangement joins TRBV29-1 to TRBJ2-3; D perhaps matches TRBD2 (7 bases). The V gene's germline CDR1 is SQVTM and CDR2 ANQGSEA. Trimming pared 6 bases from V and 5 bases from J, leaving 12 bases between. The CDR3 has 12 amino acids. CDR3 DNA sequence: TGCAGCGTGCGGGGGCAGGGAGATACGCAGTATTTT. It specifies CSVRGQGDTQYF.

The V and J genes are TRBV30 and TRBJ2-7, with D tentatively TRBD1 (5 bases). The CDR3 extends over 14 amino acids. V was cut by 0 bases and J by 3 bases, with 12 bases left in between. Germline values: CDR1 GTSNPN, CDR2 SVGIG (reference sequence). The DNA of the CDR3 is TGTGCCTGGAGTGTACCAGGGTTGGACTACGAGCAGTACTTC. Protein: CAWSVPGLDYEQYF.

This chain connects TRBV7-2 to TRBJ2-5; possible D gene TRBD1, 6 bases. Trimming pared 9 bases from V and 5 bases from J, leaving 10 bases between. The CDR3 contains 11 residues. CDR1 SGHTA and CDR2 FQGNSA come from the germline V gene. The CDR3 coding sequence is TGTGCCAGTACAGGGTCTGAGACCCAGTACTTC. This translates into CASTGSETQYF.

This clone was counted only a few times. The rearrangement uses TRBV18 and TRBJ1-4, with 7 bases aligning to TRBD1. V was clipped by 4 bases and J by 5 bases; unmatched bases: 7. Germline CDR1 reads KGHSH; CDR2 reads LQKENI. The CDR3 runs 15 residues. The CDR3 loop reads CASSRRTGANEKLFF. The CDR3 bases are TGTGCCAGCTCACGGCGGACAGGAGCGAATGAAAAACTGTTTTTT.

The chain recombines TRBV5-1 with TRBJ1-1, with TRBD1 identical over 9 bases. CDR1 and CDR2 (germline): SGHRS, YFSETQ. With 0 bases clipped from V and 1 base from J, the junction kept 1 base outside the gene matches. The CDR3 has 15 residues. The chain's CDR3 is CASSLDRGPNTEAFF. In DNA form, the CDR3 reads TGCGCCAGCAGCTTGGACAGGGGGCCGAACACTGAAGCTTTCTTT.

The chain joins TRBV2 to TRBJ2-7; the D is unclear. The ends were cut back, 7 bases at V and 5 bases at J, with 6 bases in the middle. Per the germline V gene, CDR1 is SNHLY and CDR2 is FYNNEI. This CDR3 has 10 residues. CDR3 nucleotides: TGTGCCAGCATCCGGGACGAGCAGTACTTC. Translated: CASIRDEQYF.

The chain combines TRBV7-9 with TRBJ1-1; possible D gene TRBD1, 5 bases. This CDR3 has 14 amino acids. V was shortened by 5 bases and J by 2 bases, with 12 bases between the two germline ends. Germline CDR1 and CDR2: SEHNR and FQNEAQ (reference sequence). In nucleotides, the CDR3 is TGTGCCAGCAGCAAGACCGGGACTAACACTGAAGCTTTCTTT. Translated: CASSKTGTNTEAFF.

This chain links TRBV23-1 with TRBJ2-1; TRBD2 aligns across 11 bases. TRBV23-1 is filed as an ORF, its function uncertain. Trimming removed 3 bases from V and 4 bases from J; junction bases left unmatched: 5. The CDR3 covers 16 residues. CDR3 bases: TGCGCCAGCAGTCAGCGGGGGACTAGCGGTTACAATGAGCAGTTCTTC. Protein: CASSQRGTSGYNEQFF.

The V gene is TRBV4-3, the J gene TRBJ2-7, with 7 bases identical to TRBD2. Trimming took 3 bases from V and 5 from J; bases not matched to a gene: 16. The CDR3 loop spans 17 amino acids. Germline-derived CDR1 and CDR2 are LGHNA and YSLEER. This CDR3 is CASSQARGVKGRNEQYF. The CDR3 DNA sequence: TGCGCCAGCAGCCAGGCTCGGGGGGTAAAGGGGAGGAACGAGCAGTACTTC.

This clone was picked up a small number of times. V gene TRBV20-1 combines with J gene TRBJ1-4, with a tentative D call TRBD1 (6 bases). V gave up 7 bases and J gave up 9 bases, with 12 bases separating them. Germline V gene data show CDR1 as DFQATT and CDR2 as SNEGSKA (reference sequence). The length of the CDR3 is 11 residues. The CDR3 DNA reads as TGCAGTGTTGGGCAGGGGCAAAAACTGTTTTTT. Translated, it gives CSVGQGQKLFF.

The V and J genes are TRBV30 and TRBJ1-4, with no clear D. Between the trimmed V and J ends, which lost 5 bases and 8 bases, there was a span of 18 bases. The CDR3 runs 14 residues. Looked up from germline, CDR1 is GTSNPN and CDR2 is SVGIG (reference sequence). CDR3 sequence reads: CAWSQGSGREKLFF. The CDR3, as DNA: TGTGCCTGGTCCCAAGGGAGCGGTAGGGAAAAACTGTTTTTT.

In its sample, this clone was seen a few times. The chain links TRBV5-1 to TRBJ2-6; D not certain. This CDR3 is 16 amino acids long. V was cut by 0 bases and J by 0 bases, with 7 bases left in between. CDR1 and CDR2 from the germline V gene are SGHRS and YFSETQ. The DNA of the CDR3 is TGCGCCAGCAGCTTGGGACCGTACTCTGGGGCCAACGTCCTGACTTTC. Translated: CASSLGPYSGANVLTF.

V usage is TRBV29-1 and J usage is TRBJ1-4; 11 bases fit TRBD1. Germline CDR1 SQVTM, CDR2 ANQGSEA. CDR3 size: 13 residues. Trimming took 7 bases from V and 10 from J; bases not matched to a gene: 8. As DNA, the CDR3 is TGCAGCGCTGGACAGGGGGCGGAAGGAAAACTGTTTTTT. Protein sequence: CSAGQGAEGKLFF.

This clone was observed a handful of times. J is TRBJ1-1 and V is TRBV29-1, with a tentative D call TRBD1 (5 bases). The CDR3 sequence is 13 residues long. CDR1 is SQVTM, CDR2 ANQGSEA, per germline. V dropped 1 base and J dropped 1 base, with 7 bases sitting between them. The CDR3 loop is CSVEGQKNTEAFF. CDR3 DNA: TGCAGCGTTGAAGGACAGAAGAACACTGAAGCTTTCTTT.

There are a few counts of this clone. The chain employs TRBV9 and TRBJ2-5; TRBD1 might be the D (5 bases). Between the trimmed V and J ends, which lost 4 bases and 0 bases, there was a span of 10 bases. The germline V gene has CDR1 SGDLS and CDR2 YYNGEE. This CDR3 is 14 amino acids long. CDR3 loop: CASSLRTNQETQYF. For the CDR3, the DNA is TGTGCCAGCAGCCTCAGGACAAACCAAGAGACCCAGTACTTC.

The sample holds a few counts of this clone. The V gene is TRBV29-1, the J gene TRBJ2-1; D gene ambiguous. The germline CDR1 and CDR2 sequences are SQVTM and ANQGSEA. V lost 7 bases and J lost 3, with 7 bases in between. This CDR3 has 11 amino acids. The CDR3 coding sequence is TGCAGCGGAGAGAGCTACAATGAGCAGTTCTTC. It specifies CSGESYNEQFF.

V gene TRBV2 combines with J gene TRBJ2-2, with a tentative D call TRBD1 (5 bases). The CDR3 has 14 residues. Per the germline V gene, CDR1 is SNHLY and CDR2 is FYNNEI. With 7 bases removed from V and 0 bases from J, the gap between germline ends came to 9 bases. CDR3 region: CASTGLANTGELFF. DNA for the CDR3: TGTGCCAGCACAGGGCTCGCGAACACCGGGGAGCTGTTTTTT. Full variable domain (rest looked up from reference TRBV2 and TRBJ2-2): EPEVTQTPSHQVTQMGQEVILRCVPISNHLYFYWYRQILGQKVEFLVSFYNNEISEKSEIFDDQFSVERPDGSNFTLKIRSTKLEDSAMYFCASTGLANTGELFFGEGSRLTVL.

This clone was observed a few times. At one boundary the junction diverges from the germline segment, which might be a read error. This chain uses TRBV7-7 with TRBJ2-1; TRBD2 agrees at 7 bases. CDR3 size: 13 residues. Germline V gene sequence: CDR1 SSHAT, CDR2 FNYEAQ (reference sequence). Here the CDR3 DNA reads TGTGCTAGCAGCCCCACTAGCGATGGGTTAATCTTCTTC. Translating it yields CASSPTSDGLIFF.

This clone appeared a few times. The V call is TRBV30, the J call TRBJ2-1, with D possibly being TRBD2 (6 bases). The V and J ends lost 0 bases and 10 bases respectively, with 16 bases between them. Germline CDR1 GTSNPN, CDR2 SVGIG (reference sequence). CDR3 length equals 14 residues. CDR3 nucleotide sequence: TGTGCCTGGAGTGTAGGCGGGGCGGTTAGCGAGCAGTTCTTC. Its translation: CAWSVGGAVSEQFF. Based on the CDR3 plus reference TRBV30 and TRBJ2-1, the full variable domain is SQTIHQWPATLVQPVGSPLSLECTVEGTSNPNLYWYRQAAGRGLQLLFYSVGIGQISSEVPQNLSASRPQDRQFILSSKKLLLSDSGFYLCAWSVGGAVSEQFFGPGTRLTVL.

This sequence joins TRBV27 and TRBJ1-2, with a weak D call TRBD1 (6 bases). The length of the CDR3 is 14 residues. CDR1 is MNHEY and CDR2 is SMNVEV in the germline V gene (reference sequence). Deletions cut 4 bases from V and 0 bases from J, with 9 bases between. Written as DNA, the CDR3 is TGTGCCAGCAGTTACAGGGTATCTAACTATGGCTACACCTTC. Translating gives CASSYRVSNYGYTF.

The chain is built from TRBV28 and TRBJ2-7; D perhaps matches TRBD1 (6 bases). Germline lookup yields CDR1 MDHEN and CDR2 SYDVKM. The length of the CDR3 is 13 residues. Trimming stripped 7 bases from V and 0 bases from J, with 10 bases between. The DNA of the CDR3 is TGTGCCAGCATTAGGACAGCCTCCTACGAGCAGTACTTC. Amino acid sequence: CASIRTASYEQYF.

The V call is TRBV6-5, the J call TRBJ2-3; D is tentatively TRBD1 or TRBD2 (6 bases each). The ends were cut back, 7 bases at V and 4 bases at J, with 15 bases in the middle. The CDR3 extends over 14 amino acids. Germline V gene data show CDR1 as MNHEY and CDR2 as SVGAGI. The CDR3 is CASKRGAQADTQYF. CDR3 coding DNA: TGTGCCAGCAAGAGGGGGGCCCAGGCAGATACGCAGTATTTT.

This sequence joins TRBV10-2 and TRBJ1-1, with a weak D call TRBD1 (5 bases). Germline V lookup: CDR1 WSHSY, CDR2 SAAADI. With 5 bases removed from V and 4 bases from J, the gap between germline ends came to 14 bases. CDR3 length: 14 amino acids. The CDR3 DNA follows: TGCGCCAGCAGTCTCGCGGGGGGAGGCACTGAAGCTTTCTTT. As protein: CASSLAGGGTEAFF.

CDR3 in DNA: TGTGCCAGCAGCCACATTCTAGCGGGGGGATACAATGAGCAGTTCTTC. Translated, it gives CASSHILAGGYNEQFF. J is TRBJ2-1 and V is TRBV6-6, with TRBD2 identical over 11 bases. Per the germline V gene, CDR1 is MNHNY and CDR2 is SVGAGI (reference sequence). The CDR3 is made up of 16 amino acids. Trimming took 6 bases from V and 4 from J; bases not matched to a gene: 8.

This clone was observed once. The gene calls are TRBV7-9 and TRBJ2-1; a possible D gene is TRBD1 (6 bases). Trimming took off 5 bases at V and 4 bases at J, with 15 bases between the two ends. The CDR3 spans 15 residues. Germline assignment: CDR1 SEHNR and CDR2 FQNEAQ (reference sequence). The CDR3 loop reads CASSPTGRGYNEQFF. CDR3 nucleotides: TGTGCCAGCAGCCCCACCGGCAGGGGTTACAATGAGCAGTTCTTC.

This clone was seen only a few times. J is TRBJ1-5 and V is TRBV19, with D unresolved. V lost 3 bases, J lost 5 bases, and 8 bases lay in between. In germline, CDR1 is LNHDA, CDR2 SQIVND (reference sequence). The CDR3 consists of 13 residues. CDR3 in DNA: TGTGCCAGTAGTATGTTGGGAGATCAGCCCCAGCATTTT. Protein: CASSMLGDQPQHF.

The chain links TRBV9 to TRBJ1-2, with D unresolved. The CDR3 is made up of 13 amino acids. CDR1 is SGDLS, CDR2 YYNGEE, per germline. V was pared by 3 bases and J by 2 bases, with 8 bases between. The CDR3 DNA follows: TGTGCCAGCAGCGCGGGAACAAACTATGGCTACACCTTC. Translation gives CASSAGTNYGYTF. Based on the CDR3 plus reference TRBV9 and TRBJ1-2, the full variable domain is DSGVTQTPKHLITATGQRVTLRCSPRSGDLSVYWYQQSLDQGLQFLIQYYNGEERAKGNILERFSAQQFPDLHSELNLSSLELGDSALYFCASSAGTNYGYTFGSGTRLTVV.